The 19 T cell receptor beta chains reported below all come from one sample, sequenced in a study of identical twins. TCRdb re-derived calls from the 5' RACE reads in MiXCR, one entry per CDR3 protein. The table shows 500,000 to 550,000 distinct CDR3 sequences, with under 25% occurring only once. This same sample was also taken into another study, of yellow fever vaccine responses in identical twins.

The sample comprised CD4+ T cells sorted from blood. The receptors were gathered from a woman between 18 and 30 years old in good health.

This clonotype has just a few counts. V and J are TRBV12-3 or TRBV12-4 and TRBJ1-2; 7 bases are shared with TRBD1. J lost 7 bases, V lost 4 bases, and 6 bases had no gene match. The CDR3 runs 13 residues. Written as DNA, the CDR3 is TGTGCCAGCAGTTCGGACAGGCGAGTTGGCTACACCTTC. This encodes CASSSDRRVGYTF.

The chain has TRBV15 and TRBJ2-3; 7 bases match TRBD2. V trimming: 0 bases; J trimming: 4 bases; junction bases outside the gene matches: 10. This CDR3 has 17 residues. CDR1 is LNHNV, CDR2 YYDKDF, per germline (reference sequence). The CDR3 is CATSRDFGEGGSDTQYF. CDR3 DNA: TGTGCCACCAGCAGAGATTTTGGGGAGGGTGGCTCAGATACGCAGTATTTT.

The chain employs TRBV5-1 and TRBJ2-1; a possible D gene is TRBD2 (6 bases). V dropped 0 bases and J dropped 7 bases, with 11 bases sitting between them. Germline V CDR1 and CDR2: SGHRS, YFSETQ. The CDR3 consists of 14 residues. Written as DNA, the CDR3 is TGCGCCAGCAGCTTGGTCCCGACTAGTAATGAGCAGTTCTTC. It is translated as CASSLVPTSNEQFF.

V usage is TRBV20-1 and J usage is TRBJ1-1; D is perhaps TRBD1 (5 bases). V lost 3 bases to trimming and J lost 4 bases, with 15 bases between them. The CDR3 is 14 residues long. CDR1 DFQATT and CDR2 SNEGSKA come from the germline V gene (reference sequence). CDR3 bases: TGCAGTGCTAGGCAGGGAGGTTGGGGCACTGAAGCTTTCTTT. Encoded protein: CSARQGGWGTEAFF.

CDR3 coding DNA: TGCAGTGCGCCGGGACTAGCGGGAGGTTGGGATGAGCAGTTCTTC. This gives the protein CSAPGLAGGWDEQFF. The chain combines TRBV20-1 with TRBJ2-1; 15 bases line up with TRBD2. The CDR3 is 15 amino acids. The V gene end was trimmed by 6 bases and the J gene end by 8 bases; junction bases not matched to a gene: 8. The germline V gene encodes CDR1 DFQATT and CDR2 SNEGSKA (reference sequence).

CDR3 residues: CSARQEVLYNSPLHF. The CDR3 DNA sequence: TGCAGTGCTAGACAGGAGGTCTTATATAATTCACCCCTCCACTTT. This chain connects TRBV20-1 to TRBJ1-6; D is unclear. The CDR3 spans 15 residues. Germline CDR1 is DFQATT and CDR2 is SNEGSKA (reference sequence). Trimming shortened V by 2 bases and J by 4 bases, and 12 bases separated the two germline ends.

V usage is TRBV20-1 and J usage is TRBJ2-1; 12 positions agree with TRBD2. Germline trimming cut 1 base from V and 2 bases from J; bases unmatched to any gene: 3. CDR1 and CDR2 from the germline V gene are DFQATT and SNEGSKA (reference sequence). This CDR3 contains 16 residues. The CDR3 DNA reads TGCAGTGCTAGAGGAGCTAGCGGGGGGGCCTACAATGAGCAGTTCTTC. This gives the protein CSARGASGGAYNEQFF.

This chain uses TRBV29-1 with TRBJ2-1; unclear D gene. CDR3 length: 12 residues. V was cut by 1 base and J by 7 bases, with 8 bases left in between. CDR1 is SQVTM and CDR2 is ANQGSEA in the germline V gene. CDR3 residues: CSVEVGTNEQFF. The DNA for the CDR3 is TGCAGCGTTGAAGTGGGAACGAATGAGCAGTTCTTC.

The V call is TRBV3-1, the J call TRBJ2-2; D may correspond to TRBD1 or TRBD2 (5 bases each). The CDR3 contains 13 residues. Trimming took off 3 bases at V and 4 bases at J, with 6 bases between the two ends. The germline V gene has CDR1 LGHDT and CDR2 YNNKEL (reference sequence). The CDR3: CASSQGRTGELFF. The DNA of the CDR3 is TGTGCCAGCAGCCAGGGACGCACCGGGGAGCTGTTTTTT.

J is TRBJ1-1 and V is TRBV9; D remains unclear. The germline V gene has CDR1 SGDLS and CDR2 YYNGEE. This CDR3 contains 14 residues. Trimming left V 0 bases short and J 7 bases short, with 13 bases between. Here the CDR3 reads CASSVDGFSDEAFF. CDR3 nucleotides: TGTGCCAGCAGCGTAGACGGGTTCTCGGATGAAGCTTTCTTT.

In its sample, this clonotype was seen a few times. CDR3 nucleotide sequence: TGTGCCAGCAGTTTCGGACTAGCGGGAGCCTTAAGCGAGCAGTACTTC. As protein: CASSFGLAGALSEQYF. The chain has TRBV12-3 or TRBV12-4 and TRBJ2-7; 13 positions match TRBD2. The CDR3 is made up of 16 amino acids. V was clipped by 3 bases and J by 6 bases; unmatched bases: 8.

The V call is TRBV5-5, the J call TRBJ1-2, with D unclear. Trimming removed 0 bases at V and 2 bases at J, with 11 bases between. The CDR3 has 15 amino acids. Germline CDR1 SGHKS, CDR2 YYEKEE (reference sequence). CDR3 in amino acids: CASSLGAVGNYGYTF. The CDR3 coding sequence is TGTGCCAGCAGCTTGGGGGCAGTCGGCAACTATGGCTACACCTTC.

In this sample, this clonotype turned up a few times. The rearrangement joins TRBV9 to TRBJ2-1; 10 bases match TRBD2. V dropped 0 bases and J dropped 9; count of bases not matched to a gene: 9. CDR3 length equals 16 residues. Germline V gene sequence: CDR1 SGDLS, CDR2 YYNGEE. CDR3 residues: CASSVGGTSVLGEQFF. Written as DNA, the CDR3 is TGTGCCAGCAGCGTAGGGGGGACTAGCGTCCTAGGTGAGCAGTTCTTC.

This clonotype was recorded at least ten times. The chain employs TRBV2 and TRBJ2-1; D gene ambiguous. Germline V gene sequence: CDR1 SNHLY, CDR2 FYNNEI. V lost 4 bases to trimming and J lost 7 bases, with 5 bases between them. This CDR3 is built from 11 residues. As DNA, the CDR3 is TGTGCCAGCAGTGTAGGAAATGAGCAGTTCTTC. It is translated as CASSVGNEQFF.

The genes are TRBV7-9 and TRBJ2-4, with 7 bases that match TRBD1. V lost 1 base and J lost 6; bases outside the gene matches: 9. The CDR3 consists of 16 residues. The germline gives CDR1 SEHNR, CDR2 FQNEAQ (reference sequence). The CDR3, as DNA: TGTGCCAGCAGCTTAGAAGGGACAGTGGGGCGAAACATTCAGTACTTC. Its protein is CASSLEGTVGRNIQYF. Together with reference TRBV7-9 and TRBJ2-4, the CDR3 gives the full variable domain: DTGVSQNPRHKITKRGQNVTFRCDPISEHNRLYWYRQTLGQGPEFLTYFQNEAQLEKSRLLSDRFSAERPKGSFSTLEIQRTEQGDSAMYLCASSLEGTVGRNIQYFGAGTRLSVL.

V gene TRBV6-5 combines with J gene TRBJ1-6; 8 positions match TRBD1. Germline-derived CDR1 and CDR2 are MNHEY and SVGAGI. This CDR3 has 15 amino acids. The junction had 4 bases not matched to a gene; V was cut back by 0 bases and J by 9 bases. CDR3 residues: CASSYSGTGGSPLHF. The CDR3 DNA is TGTGCCAGCAGTTACTCCGGGACAGGAGGTTCACCCCTCCACTTT.

The table lists this clonotype with a few counts. The genes are TRBV15 and TRBJ2-4, with TRBD2 matching over 8 bases. The CDR3 runs to 16 residues. Germline-derived CDR1 and CDR2 are LNHNV and YYDKDF (reference sequence). V lost 0 bases and J lost 6; bases outside the gene matches: 7. DNA of the CDR3: TGTGCCACCAGCAGAGATCAAAGCGGGAGCGTAAACATTCAGTACTTC. Its protein is CATSRDQSGSVNIQYF. Variable domain in full (rest from reference TRBV15 and TRBJ2-4): DAMVIQNPRYQVTQFGKPVTLSCSQTLNHNVMYWYQQKSSQAPKLLFHYYDKDFNNEADTPDNFQSRRPNTSFCFLDIRSPGLGDTAMYLCATSRDQSGSVNIQYFGAGTRLSVL.

This chain joins TRBV29-1 and TRBJ2-7; TRBD2 matches 8 bases. Trimming at V came to 1 base and at J to 2 bases, leaving 4 bases not matched to a gene. The germline V gene has CDR1 SQVTM and CDR2 ANQGSEA. There are 14 residues in the CDR3. CDR3 sequence: CSVEGSGTPYEQYF. The CDR3 DNA reads TGCAGCGTTGAAGGTAGCGGGACACCCTACGAGCAGTACTTC.

A few counts support this clonotype. The chain carries TRBV2 and TRBJ2-1; D unclear. Deletions cut 1 base from V and 8 bases from J, with 9 bases between. From germline, CDR1 is SNHLY and CDR2 FYNNEI. The CDR3 runs to 13 residues. The CDR3 loop is CASSEDWIHEQFF. For the CDR3, the DNA is TGTGCCAGCAGTGAAGACTGGATCCATGAGCAGTTCTTC. Full variable domain (outside the CDR3, taken from reference TRBV2 and TRBJ2-1): EPEVTQTPSHQVTQMGQEVILRCVPISNHLYFYWYRQILGQKVEFLVSFYNNEISEKSEIFDDQFSVERPDGSNFTLKIRSTKLEDSAMYFCASSEDWIHEQFFGPGTRLTVL.